This entry lists 17 T cell receptor beta chains sequenced from one sample in a study of blood T cell repertoires in COVID-19. Only in-frame clones appear in the TCRdb table, and some are missing; sequencing was by immunoSEQ multiplex PCR. The table records roughly 140,000 clones, around 80% of them present only once. The sequencing sample was made of peripheral blood. The origin of the receptors is a woman aged 50 to 60 in a cohort sampled during active or convalescent COVID-19.

This chain connects TRBV29-1 to TRBJ2-7; a weak D match, TRBD1 (6 bases). The germline V and J ends were trimmed by 2 bases and 5 bases, with 7 bases remaining between them. This CDR3 is built from 11 residues. Germline V CDR1 and CDR2: SQVTM, ANQGSEA. CDR3 amino acids: CSVETGNEQYF. CDR3 nucleotide sequence: TGCAGCGTTGAAACAGGGAACGAGCAGTACTTC.

This clone was found once. This chain connects TRBV25-1 to TRBJ2-7; D is possibly TRBD2 (7 bases). V lost 3 bases, J lost 3 bases, and 18 bases lay in between. There are 16 residues in the CDR3. From germline, CDR1 is MGHDK and CDR2 SYGVNS. CDR3 loop: CASSDPEEGGVYEQYF. In DNA form, the CDR3 reads TGTGCCAGCAGTGACCCTGAAGAGGGGGGGGTCTACGAGCAGTACTTC.

The genes are TRBV30 and TRBJ2-7; weak D call: TRBD2 (7 bases). Germline V gene sequence: CDR1 GTSNPN, CDR2 SVGIG (reference sequence). The ends were cut back, 7 bases at V and 4 bases at J, with 14 bases in the middle. The CDR3 has 12 amino acids. CDR3 amino acids: CASNRGAYEQYF. The CDR3 nucleotides read TGTGCCTCCAACCGGGGGGCATACGAGCAGTACTTC. Supplemented by reference TRBV30 and TRBJ2-7, the full variable domain reads SQTIHQWPATLVQPVGSPLSLECTVEGTSNPNLYWYRQAAGRGLQLLFYSVGIGQISSEVPQNLSASRPQDRQFILSSKKLLLSDSGFYLCASNRGAYEQYFGPGTRLTVT.

The V call is TRBV2, the J call TRBJ1-4; 7 nucleotides align to TRBD1. This CDR3 is 14 amino acids long. Germline CDR1 is SNHLY and CDR2 is FYNNEI. V was pared by 6 bases and J by 4 bases, with 5 bases of the junction left unmatched. CDR3: CASRTGTVNEKLFF. The CDR3 nucleotides are TGTGCCAGCAGGACCGGGACAGTTAATGAAAAACTGTTTTTT.

The V and J genes are TRBV18 and TRBJ2-7; possibly TRBD1 for D (6 bases). Germline V lookup: CDR1 KGHSH, CDR2 LQKENI. This CDR3 spans 14 amino acids. V lost 0 bases, J lost 5 bases, and 11 bases lay in between. CDR3 DNA: TGTGCCAGCTCACCACCAGCCAACAGGGACGAGCAGTACTTC. This gives the protein CASSPPANRDEQYF.

V and J are TRBV6-5 and TRBJ1-2; the match to TRBD1 covers 7 bases. This CDR3 region has 13 residues. CDR1 MNHEY and CDR2 SVGAGI come from the germline V gene. The V and J ends lost 6 bases and 0 bases, in that order; junction bases with no gene match: 1. This CDR3 reads CASRQGANYGYTF. DNA of the CDR3: TGTGCCAGCAGGCAGGGGGCTAACTATGGCTACACCTTC.

V is TRBV3-1 (or the pseudogene TRBV3-2) and J is TRBJ1-2, with a tentative D call TRBD1 (5 bases). The V and J ends lost 4 bases and 5 bases respectively, with 11 bases between them. Germline V CDR1 and CDR2: LGHDT, YNNKEL (reference sequence). The CDR3 sequence is 13 residues long. CDR3 region: CASSRRQQYGYTF. The DNA for the CDR3 is TGTGCCAGCAGCCGTCGACAGCAATATGGCTACACCTTC.

This sequence joins TRBV4-3 and TRBJ1-2; no reliable D call. Trimming removed 3 bases at V and 7 bases at J, with 21 bases between. Germline lookup yields CDR1 LGHNA and CDR2 YSLEER. The CDR3 contains 16 residues. The CDR3 DNA follows: TGCGCCAGCAGCCACGTTCCTGGGCAGGCGATCTTTGGCTACACCTTC. Translated, it gives CASSHVPGQAIFGYTF.

The chain uses TRBV27 and TRBJ1-2; D is unclear. Germline V gives CDR1 MNHEY, CDR2 SMNVEV (reference sequence). Trimming stripped 6 bases from V and 4 bases from J, with 15 bases between. There are 14 residues in the CDR3. This CDR3 is CASSRGFMGYGYTF. The CDR3 DNA follows: TGTGCCAGCAGCCGAGGTTTCATGGGCTATGGCTACACCTTC.

Concerning this clone itself: Other nucleotide sequences in the sample specify the same CDR3. This chain links TRBV6-6 with TRBJ1-6; possible D gene TRBD1, 6 bases. Germline V CDR1 and CDR2: MNHNY, SVGAGI (reference sequence). The CDR3 runs 14 residues. V was clipped by 5 bases and J by 5 bases, with 10 bases between them. CDR3 residues: CASSLQGNNSPLHF. DNA of the CDR3: TGTGCCAGCAGTCTACAGGGAAATAATTCACCCCTCCACTTT.

This sequence joins TRBV2 and TRBJ1-2, with 7 nucleotides matching TRBD1. The CDR3 consists of 15 residues. CDR1 and CDR2 from the germline V gene are SNHLY and FYNNEI. V was clipped by 1 base and J by 5 bases; unmatched bases: 7. The CDR3 region has the DNA TGTGCCAGCAGTGAAGGGGACAGAGGGGATTATGGCTACACCTTC. This translates into CASSEGDRGDYGYTF.

The chain joins TRBV24-1 to TRBJ2-2; tentatively, D is TRBD1 (6 bases). Germline V CDR1 and CDR2: KGHDR, SFDVKD. Trimming took 12 bases from V and 3 from J, leaving 19 bases between them. The CDR3 is 15 amino acids. The CDR3 sequence: CAASGQGVDTGELFF. The CDR3 DNA follows: TGTGCCGCCTCGGGACAAGGGGTGGACACCGGGGAGCTGTTTTTT.

This clone has a single count. The CDR3 protein is CASSFKGRFIEQYF. CDR3 bases: TGTGCCAGCAGCTTCAAGGGGCGGTTCATCGAGCAGTACTTC. This sequence joins TRBV7-3 and TRBJ2-7; possibly TRBD1 for D (5 bases). Deletions cut 3 bases from V and 6 bases from J, with 15 bases between. Germline V lookup: CDR1 SGHTA, CDR2 FQGTGA. CDR3 length equals 14 residues. Filled out from reference TRBV7-3 and TRBJ2-7, the complete variable domain reads GAGVSQTPSNKVTEKGKYVELRCDPISGHTALYWYRQSLGQGPEFLIYFQGTGAADDSGLPNDRFFAVRPEGSVSTLKIQRTERGDSAVYLCASSFKGRFIEQYFGPGTRLTVT.

The chain joins TRBV5-5 to TRBJ2-7; a weak D match, TRBD1 (5 bases). Germline V CDR1 and CDR2: SGHKS, YYEKEE (reference sequence). The length of the CDR3 is 14 residues. Trimming removed 0 bases from V and 3 bases from J, with 10 bases in between. Written as DNA, the CDR3 is TGTGCCAGCAGCTTGGACAGGAGCCTCTACGAGCAGTACTTC. Translating gives CASSLDRSLYEQYF. Together with reference TRBV5-5 and TRBJ2-7, the CDR3 gives the full variable domain: DAGVTQSPTHLIKTRGQQVTLRCSPISGHKSVSWYQQVLGQGPQFIFQYYEKEERGRGNFPDRFSARQFPNYSSELNVNALLLGDSALYLCASSLDRSLYEQYFGPGTRLTVT.

The chain couples TRBV6-2 or TRBV6-3 to TRBJ2-3; 7 positions agree with TRBD2. The CDR3 extends over 16 amino acids. V gave up 3 bases and J gave up 0 bases; unmatched junction bases: 6. Germline V gene sequence: CDR1 MNHEY, CDR2 SVGEGT. As DNA, the CDR3 is TGTGCCAGCAGTTATGAGGCGGGGGACAGCACAGATACGCAGTATTTT. Translation gives CASSYEAGDSTDTQYF.

The chain is built from TRBV16 and TRBJ1-2, with D maybe TRBD1 (5 bases). Germline V lookup: CDR1 KGHSY, CDR2 FQNENV. The V and J ends lost 3 bases and 4 bases respectively, with 12 bases between them. The CDR3 contains 14 residues. The CDR3 DNA follows: TGTGCCAGCAGCCATCAGGGTCGTAGCTATGGCTACACCTTC. This codes for CASSHQGRSYGYTF.

The chain employs TRBV29-1 and TRBJ2-6; 9 nucleotides line up with TRBD1. CDR1 is SQVTM and CDR2 is ANQGSEA in the germline V gene. The length of the CDR3 is 18 residues. The junction had 8 bases not matched to a gene; V was cut back by 0 bases and J by 2 bases. CDR3: CSVEDRGTGYTGANVLTF. CDR3 in DNA: TGCAGCGTTGAAGATAGAGGGACAGGGTACACTGGGGCCAACGTCCTGACTTTC. Full variable domain (rest looked up from reference TRBV29-1 and TRBJ2-6): SAVISQKPSRDICQRGTSLTIQCQVDSQVTMMFWYRQQPGQSLTLIATANQGSEATYESGFVIDKFPISRPNLTFSTLTVSNMSPEDSSIYLCSVEDRGTGYTGANVLTFGAGSRLTVL.